These 4 T cell receptor beta chains came from one sample sequenced in a study of cytotoxic CD8 clonotypes in ibrutinib-treated CLL. Profiled with immunoSEQ multiplex PCR; TCRdb holds only in-frame clones, not every one. The table includes over 110,000 clones, about 91% detected once. The sequencing here drew on PBMCs, taken after 12 months of ibrutinib treatment. The receptors shown here come from a human donor with chronic lymphocytic leukemia.

The chain joins TRBV10-3 to TRBJ2-2; TRBD2 matches 9 bases. V trimming: 5 bases; J trimming: 0 bases; junction bases outside the gene matches: 13. The germline V gene encodes CDR1 ENHRY and CDR2 SYGVKD. The CDR3 has 19 amino acids. CDR3 sequence: CAISPRGSGRFSNTGELFF. The CDR3 DNA reads as TGTGCCATCAGTCCTCGGGGTAGCGGGAGATTCTCGAACACCGGGGAGCTGTTTTTT.

The rearrangement joins TRBV11-2 to TRBJ2-7; D gene ambiguous. The CDR3 runs 13 residues. Germline V CDR1 and CDR2: SGHAT, FQNNGV. Trimming removed 5 bases from V and 2 bases from J, with 10 bases in between. The CDR3: CASSLGRPYEQYF. CDR3 coding DNA: TGTGCCAGCAGCCTAGGACGTCCCTACGAGCAGTACTTC. Based on the CDR3 plus reference TRBV11-2 and TRBJ2-7, the full variable domain is EAGVAQSPRYKIIEKRQSVAFWCNPISGHATLYWYQQILGQGPKLLIQFQNNGVVDDSQLPKDRFSAERLKGVDSTLKIQPAKLEDSAVYLCASSLGRPYEQYFGPGTRLTVT.

The V and J genes are TRBV29-1 and TRBJ1-1, with 9 bases fitting TRBD1. The length of the CDR3 is 13 residues. V gave up 3 bases and J gave up 5 bases; unmatched junction bases: 4. The germline CDR1 and CDR2 sequences are SQVTM and ANQGSEA. CDR3 amino acids: CSVEGTGQTEAFF. The CDR3 DNA follows: TGCAGCGTTGAGGGGACAGGGCAAACTGAAGCTTTCTTT.

This chain joins TRBV14 and TRBJ1-1, with no clear D. The germline V and J ends were trimmed by 5 bases and 1 base, with 20 bases remaining between them. In germline, CDR1 is SGHDN, CDR2 FVKESK. The CDR3 is 17 amino acids. DNA of the CDR3: TGTGCCAGCAGCAGAGGTTGGAGAACAGTGGGGAACACTGAAGCTTTCTTT. This codes for CASSRGWRTVGNTEAFF.